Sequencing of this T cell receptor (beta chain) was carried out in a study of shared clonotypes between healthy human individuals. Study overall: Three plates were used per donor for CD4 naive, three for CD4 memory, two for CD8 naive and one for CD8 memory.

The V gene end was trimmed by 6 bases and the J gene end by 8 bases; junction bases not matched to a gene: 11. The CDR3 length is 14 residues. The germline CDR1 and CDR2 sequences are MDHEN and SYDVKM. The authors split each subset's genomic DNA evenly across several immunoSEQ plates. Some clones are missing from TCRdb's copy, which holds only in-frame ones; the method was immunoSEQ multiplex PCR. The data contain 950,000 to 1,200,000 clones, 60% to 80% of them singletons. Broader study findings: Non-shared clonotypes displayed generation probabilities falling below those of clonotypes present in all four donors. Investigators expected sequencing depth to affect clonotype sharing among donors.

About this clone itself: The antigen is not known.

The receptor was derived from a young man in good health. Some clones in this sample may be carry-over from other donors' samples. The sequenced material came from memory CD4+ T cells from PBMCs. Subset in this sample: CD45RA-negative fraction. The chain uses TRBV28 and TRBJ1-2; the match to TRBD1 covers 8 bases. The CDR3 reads CASRDQGQGNGYTF. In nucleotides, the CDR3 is TGTGCCAGCAGGGATCAAGGACAGGGTAACGGCTACACCTTC.